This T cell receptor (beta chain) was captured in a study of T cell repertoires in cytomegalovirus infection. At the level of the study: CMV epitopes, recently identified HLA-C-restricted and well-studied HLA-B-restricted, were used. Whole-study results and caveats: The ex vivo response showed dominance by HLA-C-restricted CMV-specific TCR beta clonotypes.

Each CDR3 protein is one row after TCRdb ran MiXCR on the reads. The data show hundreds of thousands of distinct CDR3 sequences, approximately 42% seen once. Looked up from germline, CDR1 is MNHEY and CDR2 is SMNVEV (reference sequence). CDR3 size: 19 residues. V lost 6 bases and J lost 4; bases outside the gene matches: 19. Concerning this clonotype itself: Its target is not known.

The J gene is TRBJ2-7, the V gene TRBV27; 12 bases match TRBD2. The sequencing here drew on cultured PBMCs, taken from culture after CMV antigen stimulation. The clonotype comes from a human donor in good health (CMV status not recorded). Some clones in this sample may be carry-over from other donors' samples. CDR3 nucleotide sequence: TGTGCCAGCAGCCCCGACGCTAGCGGGAGGGTAAAGAGGAGGTACGAGCAGTACTTC. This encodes CASSPDASGRVKRRYEQYF.